This paragraph covers one T cell receptor beta chain sequence. Authors' methods: Reference gene primer amplification in the assay estimated nucleated cell counts. Generated by immunoSEQ multiplex PCR, the TCRdb table keeps only in-frame clones and is missing some. Clone size and V and J calls were adopted from that table, with D and trimming inferred from the DNA. The table lists about 69,000 clones, around three quarters of them singletons. The CDR3 has 17 amino acids. Germline V lookup: CDR1 LNHDA, CDR2 SQIVND (reference sequence). J lost 3 bases, V lost 7 bases, and 12 bases had no gene match. This entry belongs to a study of blood T cell repertoires in COVID-19. Study context: Italy, Spain and the United States were the sources of the convalescent and acute COVID-19 samples. PBMCs, B-cell-depleted T cells, or T cells provided the cDNA or gDNA that made up the material.

The sample was peripheral blood. The chain uses TRBV19 and TRBJ2-2, with 9 bases lining up with TRBD2. This TCR derives from a man aged 55 to 69 with acute or convalescent COVID-19. The CDR3 reads CASTKQAGGRHTGELFF. The DNA of the CDR3 is TGTGCCAGTACCAAACAGGCGGGGGGGCGTCACACCGGGGAGCTGTTTTTT.